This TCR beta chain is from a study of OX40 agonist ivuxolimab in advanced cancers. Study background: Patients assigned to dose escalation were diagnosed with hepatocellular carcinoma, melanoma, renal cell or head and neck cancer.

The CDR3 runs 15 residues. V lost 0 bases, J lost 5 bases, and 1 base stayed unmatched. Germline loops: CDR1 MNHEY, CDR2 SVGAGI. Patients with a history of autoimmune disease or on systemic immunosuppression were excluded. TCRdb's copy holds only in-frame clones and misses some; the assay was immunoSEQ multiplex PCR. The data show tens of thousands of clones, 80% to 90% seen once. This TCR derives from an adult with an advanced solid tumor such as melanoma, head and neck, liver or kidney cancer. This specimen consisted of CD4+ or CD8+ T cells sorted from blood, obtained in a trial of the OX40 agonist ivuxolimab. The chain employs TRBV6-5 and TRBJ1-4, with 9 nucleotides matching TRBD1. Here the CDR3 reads CASSYSGTGNEKLFF. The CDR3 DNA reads TGTGCCAGCAGTTACTCTGGGACAGGGAATGAAAAACTGTTTTTT.